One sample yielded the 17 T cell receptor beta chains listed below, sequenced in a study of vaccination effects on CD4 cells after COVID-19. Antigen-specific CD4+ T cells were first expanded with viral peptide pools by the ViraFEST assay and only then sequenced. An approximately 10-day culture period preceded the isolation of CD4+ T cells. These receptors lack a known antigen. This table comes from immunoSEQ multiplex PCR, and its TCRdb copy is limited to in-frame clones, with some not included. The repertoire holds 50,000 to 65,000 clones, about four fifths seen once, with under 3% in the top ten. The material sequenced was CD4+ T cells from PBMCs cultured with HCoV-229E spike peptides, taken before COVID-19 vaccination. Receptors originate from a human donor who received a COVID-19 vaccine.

The CDR3 loop is CASSFLGLAGVETQYF. The CDR3 DNA follows: TGCGCCAGCAGCTTTCTTGGACTAGCGGGGGTGGAGACCCAGTACTTC. The chain combines TRBV5-1 with TRBJ2-5; 13 nucleotides agree with TRBD2. Germline trimming cut 2 bases from V and 5 bases from J; bases unmatched to any gene: 6. CDR3 size: 16 residues. Germline values: CDR1 SGHRS, CDR2 YFSETQ.

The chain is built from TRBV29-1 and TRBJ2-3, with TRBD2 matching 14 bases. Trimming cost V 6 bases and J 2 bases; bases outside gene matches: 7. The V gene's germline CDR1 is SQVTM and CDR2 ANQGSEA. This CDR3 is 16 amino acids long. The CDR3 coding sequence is TGCAGCGTGGGGACTAGCGGGGGAGCCCCCACAGATACGCAGTATTTT. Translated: CSVGTSGGAPTDTQYF.

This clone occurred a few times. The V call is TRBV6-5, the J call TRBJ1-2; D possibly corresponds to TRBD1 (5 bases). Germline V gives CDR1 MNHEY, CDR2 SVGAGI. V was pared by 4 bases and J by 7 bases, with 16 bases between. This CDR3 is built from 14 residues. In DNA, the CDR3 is TGTGCCAGCAGTTCCTGGGGGGAAAAGGTTGGCTACACCTTC. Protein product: CASSSWGEKVGYTF.

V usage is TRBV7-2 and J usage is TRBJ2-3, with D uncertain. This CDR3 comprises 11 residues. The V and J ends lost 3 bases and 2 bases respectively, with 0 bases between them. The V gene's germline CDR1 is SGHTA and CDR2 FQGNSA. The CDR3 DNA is TGTGCCAGCAGCTTCACAGATACGCAGTATTTT. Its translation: CASSFTDTQYF.

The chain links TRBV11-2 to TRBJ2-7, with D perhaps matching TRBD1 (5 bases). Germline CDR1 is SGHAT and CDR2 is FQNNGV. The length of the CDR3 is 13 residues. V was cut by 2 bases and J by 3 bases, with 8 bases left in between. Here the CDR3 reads CASSLKGLYEQYV. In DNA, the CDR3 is TGTGCCAGCAGCTTAAAGGGGCTCTACGAGCAGTACGTC.

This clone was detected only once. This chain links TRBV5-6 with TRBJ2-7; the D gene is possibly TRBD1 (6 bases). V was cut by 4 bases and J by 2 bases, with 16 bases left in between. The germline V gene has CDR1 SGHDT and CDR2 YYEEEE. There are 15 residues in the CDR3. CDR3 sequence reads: CASSTNLGQTYEQYV. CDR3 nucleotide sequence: TGTGCCAGCAGCACCAACCTAGGACAGACCTACGAGCAGTACGTC.

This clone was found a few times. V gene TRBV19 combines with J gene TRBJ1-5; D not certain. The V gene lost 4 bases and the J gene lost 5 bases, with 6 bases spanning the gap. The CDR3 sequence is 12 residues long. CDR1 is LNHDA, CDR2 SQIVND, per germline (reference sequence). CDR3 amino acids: CASSNVDQPQHF. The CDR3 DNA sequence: TGTGCCAGTAGTAATGTGGATCAGCCCCAGCATTTT.

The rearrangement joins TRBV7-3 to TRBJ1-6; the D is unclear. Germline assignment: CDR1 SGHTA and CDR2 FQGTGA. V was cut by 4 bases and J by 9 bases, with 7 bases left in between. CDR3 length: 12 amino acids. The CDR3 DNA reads TGTGCCAGCAGCTCCCCCGGTTCACCCCTCCACTTT. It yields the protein CASSSPGSPLHF.

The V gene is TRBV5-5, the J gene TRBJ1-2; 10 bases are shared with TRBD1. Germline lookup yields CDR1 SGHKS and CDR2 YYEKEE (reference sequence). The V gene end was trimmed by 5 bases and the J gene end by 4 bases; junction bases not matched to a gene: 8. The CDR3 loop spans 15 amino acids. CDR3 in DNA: TGTGCCAGCAGACCCGGGACAGGGGCGGTCTATGGCTACACCTTC. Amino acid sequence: CASRPGTGAVYGYTF. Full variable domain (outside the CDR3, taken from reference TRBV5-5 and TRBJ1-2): DAGVTQSPTHLIKTRGQQVTLRCSPISGHKSVSWYQQVLGQGPQFIFQYYEKEERGRGNFPDRFSARQFPNYSSELNVNALLLGDSALYLCASRPGTGAVYGYTFGSGTRLTVV.

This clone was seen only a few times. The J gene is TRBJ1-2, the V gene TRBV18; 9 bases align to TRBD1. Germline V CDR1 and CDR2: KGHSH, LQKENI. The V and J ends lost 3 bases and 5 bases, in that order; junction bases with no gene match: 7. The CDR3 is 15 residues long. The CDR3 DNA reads TGTGCCAGCTCACCGTCACAGGGGGCGAGATATGGCTACACCTTC. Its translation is CASSPSQGARYGYTF.

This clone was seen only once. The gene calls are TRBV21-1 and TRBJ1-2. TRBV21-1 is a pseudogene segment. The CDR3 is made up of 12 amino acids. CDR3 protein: CASSADGQGYTF. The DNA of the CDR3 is TGTGCCAGCAGCGCGGACGGGCAGGGCTACACCTTC.

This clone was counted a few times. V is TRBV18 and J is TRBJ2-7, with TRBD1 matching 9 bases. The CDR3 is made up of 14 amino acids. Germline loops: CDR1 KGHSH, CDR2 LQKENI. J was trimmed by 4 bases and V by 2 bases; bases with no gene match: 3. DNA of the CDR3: TGTGCCAGCTCACCAGGGACAGGGTTTTACGAGCAGTACGTC. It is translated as CASSPGTGFYEQYV.

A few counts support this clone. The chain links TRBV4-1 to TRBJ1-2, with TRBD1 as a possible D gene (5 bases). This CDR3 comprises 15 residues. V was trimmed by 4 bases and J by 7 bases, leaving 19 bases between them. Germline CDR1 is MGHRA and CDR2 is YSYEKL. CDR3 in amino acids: CASSPFSIGVSGYTF. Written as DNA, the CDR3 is TGCGCCAGCAGCCCCTTCTCCATAGGGGTGAGTGGCTACACCTTC.

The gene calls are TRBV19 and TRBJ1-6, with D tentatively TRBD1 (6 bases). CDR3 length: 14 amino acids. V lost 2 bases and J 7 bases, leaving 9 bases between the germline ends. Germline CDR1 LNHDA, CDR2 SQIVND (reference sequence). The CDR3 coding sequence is TGTGCCAGTAGTATAAGGGGGGAGAATTCACCCCTCCACTTT. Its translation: CASSIRGENSPLHF.

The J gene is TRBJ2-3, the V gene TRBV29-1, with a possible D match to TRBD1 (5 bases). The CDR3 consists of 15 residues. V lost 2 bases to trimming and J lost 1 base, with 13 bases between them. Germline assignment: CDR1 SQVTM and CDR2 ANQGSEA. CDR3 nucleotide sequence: TGCAGCGTTGAATTCGCAGGGTGGGGCACAGATACGCAGTATTTT. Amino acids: CSVEFAGWGTDTQYF.

The CDR3 loop reads CACGESYNEQFF. The CDR3, as DNA: TGCGCCTGTGGGGAGTCCTACAATGAGCAGTTCTTC. The chain recombines TRBV10-2 with TRBJ2-1; maybe TRBD2 (5 bases). V lost 11 bases and J lost 1, with 9 bases in between. Germline CDR1 WSHSY, CDR2 SAAADI. The CDR3 is 12 amino acids.

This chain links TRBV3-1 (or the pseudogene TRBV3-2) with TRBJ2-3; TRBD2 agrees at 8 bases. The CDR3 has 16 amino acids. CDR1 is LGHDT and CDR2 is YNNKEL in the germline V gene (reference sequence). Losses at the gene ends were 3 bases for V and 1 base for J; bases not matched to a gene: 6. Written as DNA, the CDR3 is TGTGCCAGCAGCCATCTCGCGGGGGGCGGCACAGATACGCAGTATTTT. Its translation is CASSHLAGGGTDTQYF.